This T cell receptor (beta chain) appears in the sequencing data of a study of cytomegalovirus exposure and HLA in healthy donors. Looking at the study overall: In terms of ancestry, the Caucasian-associated cluster contained around 79% of the approximately 400 genotyped donors.

V trimming: 1 base; J trimming: 9 bases; junction bases outside the gene matches: 1. The CDR3 runs 13 residues. Germline CDR1 is SGHAT and CDR2 is FQNNGV. The PCR made use of 60 Vbeta and 13 Jbeta primers. Authors' processing steps: Later, about 80 million unique TCR beta chains were counted in an analysis, and some 10 million of them were shared. Sequencing used immunoSEQ multiplex PCR; TCRdb keeps in-frame clones, though not all of them. The DNA was the basis for D and trimming; V, J and clone size are from that table. Its table records approximately 190,000 clones. Study conclusions and caveats: Apart from CMV serostatus, no immune exposure information was available. Rarity marked most TCR sequences, yet some public TCRs occurred in many donors.

About this clone itself: Its matching antigen is unknown.

V and J are TRBV11-2 and TRBJ1-5; TRBD1 aligns across 9 bases. Sequences were obtained from PBMCs. The source of this sequence is a boy between 10 and 17 years old in good health and CMV-seronegative. CDR3 loop: CASSLGQGGPQHF. CDR3 sequence (DNA): TGTGCCAGCAGCTTAGGACAGGGGGGGCCCCAGCATTTT.